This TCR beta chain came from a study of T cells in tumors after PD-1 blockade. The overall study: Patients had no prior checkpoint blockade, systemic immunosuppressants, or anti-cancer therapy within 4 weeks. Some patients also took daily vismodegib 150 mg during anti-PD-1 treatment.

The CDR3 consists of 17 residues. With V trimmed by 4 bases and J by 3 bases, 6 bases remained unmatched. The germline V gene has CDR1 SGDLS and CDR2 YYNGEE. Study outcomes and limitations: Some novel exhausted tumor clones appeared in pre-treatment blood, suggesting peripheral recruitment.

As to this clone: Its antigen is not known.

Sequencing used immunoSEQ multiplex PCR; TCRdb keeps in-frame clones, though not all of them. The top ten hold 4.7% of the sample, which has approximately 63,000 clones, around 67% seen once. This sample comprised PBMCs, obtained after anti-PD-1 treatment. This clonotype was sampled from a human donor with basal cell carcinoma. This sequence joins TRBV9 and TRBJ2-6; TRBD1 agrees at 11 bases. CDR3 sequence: CASSPGQGALGANVLTF. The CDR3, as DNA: TGTGCCAGCAGCCCCGGACAGGGGGCGCTTGGGGCCAACGTCCTGACTTTC.